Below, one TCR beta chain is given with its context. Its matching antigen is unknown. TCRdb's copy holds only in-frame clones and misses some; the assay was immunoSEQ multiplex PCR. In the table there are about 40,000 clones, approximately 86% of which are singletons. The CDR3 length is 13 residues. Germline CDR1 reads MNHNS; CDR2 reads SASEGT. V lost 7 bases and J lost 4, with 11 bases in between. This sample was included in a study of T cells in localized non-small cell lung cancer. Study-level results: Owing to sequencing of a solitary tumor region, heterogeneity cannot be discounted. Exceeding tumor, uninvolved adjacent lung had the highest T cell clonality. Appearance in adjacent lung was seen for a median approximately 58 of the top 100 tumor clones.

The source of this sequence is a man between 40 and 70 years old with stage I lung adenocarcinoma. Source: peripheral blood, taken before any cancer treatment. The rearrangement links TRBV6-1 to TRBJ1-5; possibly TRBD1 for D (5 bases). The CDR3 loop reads CASKGVHNQPQHF. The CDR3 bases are TGTGCCAGCAAAGGGGTCCATAATCAGCCCCAGCATTTT.